This TCR beta chain is from a study of OX40 agonist ivuxolimab in advanced cancers. Study outcomes and limitations: Some nonresponders also had low normalized T-cell clonal expansion. Partial responders dosed at 0.1-3.0 mg/kg displayed clonal expansion ranking among the lowest. Relative to CD4+, CD8+ T cells held more expanded clones on average. At 0.1 to 3.0 mg/kg and by week 6, CD4+ and CD8+ T cells in the blood had expanded clonally.

About this clone: The antigen is undetermined.

The CDR3 is 14 amino acids. CDR1 SGDLS and CDR2 YYNGEE come from the germline V gene. V gave up 0 bases and J gave up 4 bases, with 11 bases separating them. Clones were sequenced by immunoSEQ multiplex PCR, and TCRdb holds only the in-frame ones, with some missing. The sample records 95,000 to 110,000 clones, around 93% being singletons. The clonotype was recovered from an adult with an advanced solid tumor such as melanoma, head and neck, liver or kidney cancer. This sequence joins TRBV9 and TRBJ2-7; the D gene is possibly TRBD1 (6 bases). Sequences were derived from CD4+ or CD8+ T cells sorted from blood, sampled in a trial of the OX40 agonist ivuxolimab. The CDR3 coding sequence is TGTGCCAGCAGCGTAGGGGACATAATATACGAGCAGTACTTC. It yields the protein CASSVGDIIYEQYF.